This TCR beta chain stems from a study of CD8 T cells in Susac syndrome. The multiple sclerosis control group comprised treatment-naive patients with stable or active relapsing-remitting disease. Bulk CD8+ and CD4+ cells came from magnetic negative isolation; CD8+ TEMRA by FACS. cDNA came from approximately 0.5 to 1 ug RNA primed by random hexamers. Multiplex immunoSEQ PCR targeted 54 Vbeta and 13 Jbeta TCR beta segments. TCRdb analysed the immunoSEQ multiplex PCR reads with MiXCR anew, one entry per CDR3 protein. This sample yields a few hundred thousand distinct CDR3 sequences, of which approximately 89% are seen a single time; under 0.15% belongs to the top ten. Sequencing used CD8+ T cells from PBMCs. This TCR came from a human donor with multiple sclerosis.

CDR3 protein: CASSLDSRPDGYTF. The CDR3 DNA follows: TGTGCCAGCAGTTTGGACTCACGCCCGGATGGCTACACCTTC. The chain joins TRBV12-3 or TRBV12-4 to TRBJ1-2, with D unresolved. The CDR3 contains 14 residues. Trimming took 3 bases from V and 6 from J, leaving 14 bases between them.